The 2 T cell receptor beta chains below come from one sample, sequenced in a study of spatial heterogeneity in lung cancer. Time point given: sample taken at primary tumor resection. Sequencing of whole RNA from tumor, nontumor lung or frozen PBMC involved no sorting. Each CDR3 protein is one row after TCRdb ran MiXCR on the 5' RACE reads. The profile shows over 10,000 distinct CDR3 sequences, 14% of them singletons. Sequencing was performed on PBMCs, taken at surgery. All receptors come from a male donor with early-stage non-small cell lung cancer.

The DNA of the CDR3 is TGTGCCAGCAGCTTAGTACCGCAGGGCAACTACGAGCAGTACTTC. It yields the protein CASSLVPQGNYEQYF. The rearrangement uses TRBV7-2 and TRBJ2-7; tentatively, D is TRBD1 (5 bases). The CDR3 runs to 15 residues. Trimming took 1 base from V and 3 from J, leaving 13 bases between them. CDR1 and CDR2 (germline): SGHTA, FQGNSA.

This clonotype was recorded at least ten times. The chain combines TRBV29-1 with TRBJ1-6, with a tentative D call TRBD1 (6 bases). This CDR3 spans 15 amino acids. Germline V lookup: CDR1 SQVTM, CDR2 ANQGSEA. V dropped 5 bases and J dropped 8 bases, with 19 bases sitting between them. CDR3 sequence: CSVLTGSPGDSPLHF. The CDR3 DNA reads as TGCAGCGTTTTAACAGGGTCCCCGGGGGATTCACCCCTCCACTTT.